These 24 T cell receptor beta chains were all obtained from the same sample, sequenced in a study of blood T cell repertoires in COVID-19. The protocol was immunoSEQ multiplex PCR, while the TCRdb copy is restricted to in-frame clones and leaves out a portion. This sample yields fewer than 100,000 clones, of which about nine tenths are seen a single time; roughly 46% belongs to the top ten. Sequencing used peripheral blood. The receptors were gathered from a human donor in a cohort sampled during active COVID-19.

The V and J genes are TRBV4-2 and TRBJ2-1, with TRBD2 matching over 10 bases. Trimming at V came to 6 bases and at J to 11 bases, leaving 7 bases not matched to a gene. From germline, CDR1 is LGHNA and CDR2 YNFKEQ. The CDR3 loop spans 13 amino acids. CDR3 amino acids: CASRTSGMDKQFF. The CDR3 nucleotides read TGTGCCAGCAGAACTAGCGGGATGGATAAGCAGTTCTTC.

The genes are TRBV5-8 and TRBJ1-2; 8 bases align to TRBD1. J lost 4 bases, V lost 3 bases, and 5 bases had no gene match. Germline values: CDR1 SGHTS, CDR2 YDEGEE. The CDR3 loop spans 14 amino acids. The CDR3 is CASSSQDRVYGYTF. Written as DNA, the CDR3 is TGTGCCAGCAGCTCCCAGGACAGGGTCTATGGCTACACCTTC.

This clone appeared a few times. The chain joins TRBV11-3 to TRBJ2-7, with 10 bases aligning to TRBD1. The CDR3 is 15 amino acids. Germline V gives CDR1 SGHNT, CDR2 YENEEA. The V segment lost 5 bases and the J segment 4 bases; nucleotides outside the gene matches: 8. This CDR3 is CASSTPGTGDYEQYF. CDR3 DNA: TGTGCCAGCAGCACCCCCGGGACAGGGGATTACGAGCAGTACTTC.

V is TRBV7-2 and J is TRBJ2-2, with TRBD2 matching over 8 bases. Germline-derived CDR1 and CDR2 are SGHTA and FQGNSA. Losses at the gene ends were 3 bases for V and 4 bases for J; bases not matched to a gene: 13. The CDR3 totals 18 residues. The CDR3 nucleotides are TGTGCCAGCAGCTTCGGGGCGGGGGGATCCTTCGTCACCGGGGAGCTGTTTTTT. Protein sequence: CASSFGAGGSFVTGELFF.

There are a few counts of this clone. In nucleotides, the CDR3 is TGTGCCATCAGTGAGTCGTCTCGGACAGGAGCCACCTTC. This encodes CAISESSRTGATF. The V call is TRBV10-3, the J call TRBJ1-2; 7 bases align to TRBD1. Unmatched junction bases numbered 8, after V lost 0 bases and J lost 13 bases. CDR1 ENHRY and CDR2 SYGVKD come from the germline V gene. There are 13 residues in the CDR3.

The V and J genes are TRBV6-2 or TRBV6-3 and TRBJ2-7; TRBD1 agrees at 7 bases. Germline CDR1 is MNHEY and CDR2 is SVGEGT. Unmatched junction bases numbered 4, after V lost 4 bases and J lost 4 bases. The CDR3 is 13 residues long. The CDR3 DNA is TGTGCCAGCAGTTTGAGGGGGCGGTACGAGCAGTACTTC. This codes for CASSLRGRYEQYF.

The rearrangement uses TRBV4-1 and TRBJ2-7; D perhaps matches TRBD1 (5 bases). Germline-derived CDR1 and CDR2 are MGHRA and YSYEKL. The CDR3 is 15 residues long. Between the trimmed V and J ends, which lost 1 base and 0 bases, there was a span of 10 bases. CDR3 residues: CASSQARDLSYEQYF. The DNA of the CDR3 is TGCGCCAGCAGCCAAGCCAGGGATCTCTCCTACGAGCAGTACTTC.

The chain employs TRBV9 and TRBJ1-2; weak D call: TRBD1 (5 bases). The CDR3 runs to 14 residues. Germline assignment: CDR1 SGDLS and CDR2 YYNGEE. Trimming left V 1 base short and J 7 bases short, with 14 bases between. The CDR3, as DNA: TGTGCCAGCAGCGTATTAGGCGGGGCCGGTGGCTACACCTTC. This encodes CASSVLGGAGGYTF.

The rearrangement uses TRBV7-3 and TRBJ2-2; the match to TRBD2 covers 9 bases. V lost 4 bases, J lost 6 bases, and 9 bases stayed unmatched. Germline loops: CDR1 SGHTA, CDR2 FQGTGA. CDR3 length: 16 residues. The CDR3 is CASSSWAGGRPGELFF. The CDR3 bases are TGTGCCAGCAGCTCCTGGGCGGGGGGGCGGCCCGGGGAGCTGTTTTTT.

J is TRBJ1-3 and V is TRBV7-3; a possible D gene is TRBD1 (5 bases). With 5 bases removed from V and 2 bases from J, the gap between germline ends came to 13 bases. The germline gives CDR1 SGHTA, CDR2 FQGTGA. This CDR3 region has 15 residues. DNA of the CDR3: TGTGCCAGCAGCCCAATTGGGGGGACTGGAAACACCATATATTTT. Protein sequence: CASSPIGGTGNTIYF. Combining the CDR3 with reference TRBV7-3 and TRBJ1-3 gives the whole variable domain GAGVSQTPSNKVTEKGKYVELRCDPISGHTALYWYRQSLGQGPEFLIYFQGTGAADDSGLPNDRFFAVRPEGSVSTLKIQRTERGDSAVYLCASSPIGGTGNTIYFGEGSWLTVV.

The rearrangement uses TRBV6-2 or TRBV6-3 and TRBJ2-2; possible D gene TRBD1, 5 bases. V lost 2 bases, J lost 5 bases, and 18 bases lay in between. Germline CDR1 reads MNHEY; CDR2 reads SVGEGT. The CDR3 is 17 residues long. CDR3: CASSYLIQVVYTGELFF. CDR3 nucleotide sequence: TGTGCCAGCAGTTACCTCATACAGGTCGTGTATACCGGGGAGCTGTTTTTT.

The chain combines TRBV5-1 with TRBJ2-1; D might be TRBD1 (5 bases). CDR3 size: 16 residues. Trimming stripped 2 bases from V and 0 bases from J, with 12 bases between. The germline V gene encodes CDR1 SGHRS and CDR2 YFSETQ. CDR3 nucleotides: TGCGCCAGCAGCTTCCAGTCGACAGTCTCCTACAATGAGCAGTTCTTC. Translated, it gives CASSFQSTVSYNEQFF.

The rearrangement joins TRBV7-2 to TRBJ1-2, with TRBD1 as a possible D gene (5 bases). The CDR3 has 15 amino acids. The V gene's germline CDR1 is SGHTA and CDR2 FQGNSA. V dropped 1 base and J dropped 1 base, with 10 bases sitting between them. The CDR3 sequence: CASSLDSGINYGYTF. As DNA, the CDR3 is TGTGCCAGCAGCTTAGATTCAGGGATTAACTATGGCTACACCTTC.

The chain is built from TRBV9 and TRBJ1-4; no reliable D call. The germline V and J ends were trimmed by 1 base and 7 bases, with 11 bases remaining between them. Germline V gene lookup returns CDR1 SGDLS and CDR2 YYNGEE. The CDR3 is 14 residues long. The CDR3 coding sequence is TGTGCCAGCAGCGTAAGAAGAGAACCTGAAAAACTGTTTTTT. This sequence encodes CASSVRREPEKLFF.

This clone has just one count. V is TRBV24-1 and J is TRBJ2-1, with D possibly matching TRBD2 (5 bases). This CDR3 contains 16 residues. The ends were cut back, 1 base at V and 0 bases at J, with 9 bases in the middle. CDR1 is KGHDR and CDR2 is SFDVKD in the germline V gene. In DNA form, the CDR3 reads TGTGCCACCAGTGATTTCGGGGATTCCTCCTACAATGAGCAGTTCTTC. This sequence encodes CATSDFGDSSYNEQFF.

The chain combines TRBV6-2 or TRBV6-3 with TRBJ2-2; 10 bases fit TRBD2. V lost 5 bases, J lost 5 bases, and 11 bases stayed unmatched. Germline V CDR1 and CDR2: MNHEY, SVGEGT. The CDR3 totals 17 residues. The CDR3: CASSGTSVPGGTGELFF. CDR3 coding DNA: TGTGCCAGCAGTGGGACTAGCGTCCCCGGGGGTACCGGGGAGCTGTTTTTT.

The rearrangement links TRBV27 to TRBJ1-4; 8 bases are a match to TRBD1. Germline values: CDR1 MNHEY, CDR2 SMNVEV (reference sequence). J lost 8 bases, V lost 3 bases, and 5 bases had no gene match. The CDR3 is made up of 14 amino acids. This chain's CDR3 is CASSLGQAPEKLFF. As DNA, the CDR3 is TGTGCCAGCAGTTTGGGACAGGCTCCGGAAAAACTGTTTTTT.

V gene TRBV3-1 (or the pseudogene TRBV3-2) combines with J gene TRBJ1-3; possibly TRBD1 for D (5 bases). In germline, CDR1 is LGHDT, CDR2 YNNKEL (reference sequence). CDR3 length equals 14 residues. V lost 4 bases to trimming and J lost 3 bases, with 10 bases between them. The CDR3 coding sequence is TGTGCCAGCAGCCCCTACAGGAATGGAAACACCATATATTTT. It codes for CASSPYRNGNTIYF.

The chain couples TRBV2 to TRBJ2-2; TRBD2 agrees at 10 bases. CDR1 is SNHLY and CDR2 is FYNNEI in the germline V gene. The V and J ends lost 7 bases and 5 bases, in that order; junction bases with no gene match: 7. This CDR3 is 15 amino acids long. In DNA, the CDR3 is TGTGCCAGCATCGGGGCTAGCGGGAGAACCGGGGAGCTGTTTTTT. Residues: CASIGASGRTGELFF.

The chain links TRBV18 to TRBJ2-1, with D perhaps TRBD1 (6 bases). This CDR3 is 14 amino acids long. The V gene lost 2 bases and the J gene lost 5 bases, with 10 bases spanning the gap. Per the germline V gene, CDR1 is KGHSH and CDR2 is LQKENI. CDR3 protein: CASSPREGDNEQFF. CDR3 bases: TGTGCCAGCTCACCAAGAGAGGGGGACAATGAGCAGTTCTTC. The variable domain in full, with the rest retrieved from reference TRBV18 and TRBJ2-1, is NAGVMQNPRHLVRRRGQEARLRCSPMKGHSHVYWYRQLPEEGLKFMVYLQKENIIDESGMPKERFSAEFPKEGPSILRIQQVVRGDSAAYFCASSPREGDNEQFFGPGTRLTVL.

The CDR3 DNA follows: TGTGCCAGCAGCTTACCTAGGACAGGGGGCACCGGGGAGCTGTTTTTT. Its protein product is CASSLPRTGGTGELFF. The J gene is TRBJ2-2, the V gene TRBV7-8, with TRBD1 identical over 10 bases. V gave up 2 bases and J gave up 4 bases; unmatched junction bases: 4. This CDR3 has 16 amino acids. Germline-derived CDR1 and CDR2 are SGHVS and FQNEAQ.

This rearrangement joins TRBV20-1 to TRBJ2-1; 9 nucleotides align to TRBD2. This CDR3 contains 16 residues. V was pared by 3 bases and J by 0 bases, with 6 bases of the junction left unmatched. The germline gives CDR1 DFQATT, CDR2 SNEGSKA (reference sequence). The CDR3 DNA reads as TGCAGTGCTAGTTTTCCTAGCGGGAACTCCTACAATGAGCAGTTCTTC. Encoded protein: CSASFPSGNSYNEQFF.

This clone showed up just once. This rearrangement joins TRBV6-5 to TRBJ1-4; D may be TRBD1 (5 bases). Germline loops: CDR1 MNHEY, CDR2 SVGAGI. Trimming stripped 6 bases from V and 7 bases from J, with 12 bases between. The CDR3 has 13 amino acids. The CDR3 loop is CASRGGKGEKLFF. CDR3 DNA: TGTGCCAGCAGGGGGGGGAAAGGTGAAAAACTGTTTTTT.

The rearrangement uses TRBV2 and TRBJ1-1; the D gene is possibly TRBD1 (6 bases). Trimming took 6 bases from V and 7 from J, leaving 18 bases between them. Germline values: CDR1 SNHLY, CDR2 FYNNEI. The CDR3 sequence is 14 residues long. The CDR3 DNA sequence: TGTGCCAGCAGGATCAACAGGGAGACTGGTGAAGCTTTCTTT. Translating it yields CASRINRETGEAFF.